This T cell receptor (beta chain) derives from a study of shared clonotypes between healthy human individuals. On the study more broadly: Donor ages ranged 18 to 49 years: a couple of women, a few men. Three CD4 naive, three CD4 memory, two CD8 naive and one CD8 memory plate were used per donor.

The repertoire was sequenced with immunoSEQ multiplex PCR; TCRdb's copy has only in-frame clones and lacks some. Found here are 2 million to 2.5 million clones, around 95% of them singletons; the top ten hold roughly 0.13%. The CDR3 covers 12 residues. The ends were cut back, 7 bases at V and 6 bases at J, with 12 bases in the middle. Germline V gene lookup returns CDR1 MNHNS and CDR2 SASEGT. In this sample, this clone turned up once. The V gene is TRBV6-1, the J gene TRBJ1-1; D is perhaps TRBD1 (5 bases). The receptor was derived from a young man in good health. Sequenced sample: naive CD4+ T cells sorted from blood. Subset defined: CD45RA+ positively selected. The CDR3 spells CASNNRLSEAFF. Written as DNA, the CDR3 is TGTGCCAGCAATAACAGGTTGTCTGAAGCTTTCTTT.